This TCR beta chain was recovered during a study of shared clonotypes between healthy human individuals. Study-wide points: Relative to clonotypes present in all four donors, those not shared had lower generation probabilities. The naive CD4 repertoires of several donors were compared, and roughly 5% of clonotypes were shared. There were few donors, and this limited the genetic and exposure-history diversity represented.

CDR1 is SGHTA, CDR2 FQGNSA, per germline. The length of the CDR3 is 15 residues. V was shortened by 1 base and J by 5 bases, with 14 bases between the two germline ends. Clones were read by immunoSEQ multiplex PCR, and TCRdb kept only the in-frame ones, dropping some. The repertoire holds 1.5 million to 2.5 million clones, with approximately 95% as singletons. CD8 cells classed as naive were CD45RO-negative and positively selected for CCR7, excluding terminally differentiated effector memory CD45RA+ cells. Worth noting for this clone: Its matching antigen is unknown. This same CDR3 is encoded by further DNA sequences in the sample.

The chain combines TRBV7-2 with TRBJ2-5, with D perhaps matching TRBD2 (6 bases). The sample was naive CD8+ T cells sorted from blood. The receptor was isolated from a young man in good health. DNA of the CDR3: TGTGCCAGCAGCTTAGTGGGTGGAGGGGAGGAGACCCAGTACTTC. Translated: CASSLVGGGEETQYF. Using reference TRBV7-2 and TRBJ2-5 for the parts outside the CDR3, the full variable domain is GAGVSQSPSNKVTEKGKDVELRCDPISGHTALYWYRQSLGQGLEFLIYFQGNSAPDKSGLPSDRFSAERTGGSVSTLTIQRTQQEDSAVYLCASSLVGGGEETQYFGPGTRLLVL.